This paragraph covers one T cell receptor beta chain sequence. Profiled with immunoSEQ multiplex PCR; TCRdb holds only in-frame clones, not every one. The data contain 75,000 to 90,000 clones, around nine tenths of them seen just once; the ten biggest clones take up under 8.5%. This CDR3 comprises 14 residues. Germline CDR1 reads MNHEY; CDR2 reads SVGEGT. Trimming took 4 bases from V and 10 from J; bases not matched to a gene: 8. This entry belongs to a study of blood T cell repertoires in COVID-19. The sample was peripheral blood. The genes are TRBV6-2 or TRBV6-3 and TRBJ1-4, with 8 bases fitting TRBD1. The sequence was obtained from a man older than 75 with active or convalescent COVID-19. The CDR3 spells CASSWTGKRGKLFF. The CDR3 bases are TGTGCCAGCAGTTGGACAGGGAAAAGGGGAAAACTGTTTTTT.